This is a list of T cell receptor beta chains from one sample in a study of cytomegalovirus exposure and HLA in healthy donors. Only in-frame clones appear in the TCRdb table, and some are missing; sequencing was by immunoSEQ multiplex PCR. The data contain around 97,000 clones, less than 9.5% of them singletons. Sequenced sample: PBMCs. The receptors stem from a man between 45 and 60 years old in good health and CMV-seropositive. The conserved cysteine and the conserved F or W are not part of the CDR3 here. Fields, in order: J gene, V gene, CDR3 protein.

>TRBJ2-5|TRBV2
ASLGLAGGRQETQY
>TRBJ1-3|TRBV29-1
CVRASGNTIY
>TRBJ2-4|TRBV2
ASTTGQGVKNIQY
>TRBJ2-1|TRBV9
ASSVDGQPYRSSYNEQF
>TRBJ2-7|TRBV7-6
ASSKDRDRGVGEHY
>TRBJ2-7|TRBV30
AWRRSGSIHEQY
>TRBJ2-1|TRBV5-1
ASRTEALTNEQF
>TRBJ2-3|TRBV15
ATSRGRLTGTGRADTQY
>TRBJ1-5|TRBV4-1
ASSQGDRVSQPQH
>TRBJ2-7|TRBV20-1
SASLAGEQY
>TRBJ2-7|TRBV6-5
ASTSAGHYEQY
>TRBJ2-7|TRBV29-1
SVEGLDSYEQY
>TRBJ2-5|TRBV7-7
ASSVAGTAQETQY
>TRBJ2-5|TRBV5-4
ASTKQETQY
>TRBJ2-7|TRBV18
ASSPMDRGDYEQY
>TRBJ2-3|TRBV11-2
ASTFLGGTQY
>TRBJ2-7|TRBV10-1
ASSPGQGPRYGQY
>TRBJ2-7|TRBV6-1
ASSPLAPNPYEQY
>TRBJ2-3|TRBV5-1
ASSWTTTGTGVLDTQY
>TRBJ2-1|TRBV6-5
ASSYSLAGINNEQF
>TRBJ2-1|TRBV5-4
ASSWTSGSLGEQF
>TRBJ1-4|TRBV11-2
ASSLDLRQLEKLF
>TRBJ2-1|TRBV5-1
ASSFTDKDEQF
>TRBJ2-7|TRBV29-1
SVEEGLTSNEQY
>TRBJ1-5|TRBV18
ASSLVGTQSNQPQH
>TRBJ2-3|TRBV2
ASTGTSGKGTQY
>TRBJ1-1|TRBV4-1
ASSQRYPGGEGTEAF
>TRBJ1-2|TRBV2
ASILDSYGYT
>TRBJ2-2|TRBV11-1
ASSTLRRNTGELF
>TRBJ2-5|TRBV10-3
ATQSQGMETQY
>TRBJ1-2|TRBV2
ANARSGWYGYT
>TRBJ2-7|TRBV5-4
ASSPTSGRRNEQY
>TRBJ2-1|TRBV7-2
ASSLGGRGSDEQF
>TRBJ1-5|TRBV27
ASSLRPGGRNQPQH
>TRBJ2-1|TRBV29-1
SGGGNEQF
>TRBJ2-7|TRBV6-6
ASSNGLAGKYEQY
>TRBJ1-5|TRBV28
ASRLGGTGGSQPQH
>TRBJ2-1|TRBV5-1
ASSRQGALLNEQF
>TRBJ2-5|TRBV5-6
ASEGTRHEETQY
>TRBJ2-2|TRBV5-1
ASGTSAFNTGELF
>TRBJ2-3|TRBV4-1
ASSPPRGFSGQTSTDTQY